The 13 T cell receptor beta chains reported below all come from one sample, sequenced in a study of immune cell composition in non-small cell lung cancer. Measured with immunoSEQ multiplex PCR; TCRdb has only the in-frame clones, and not every one. The sample shows 4,500 to 5,500 clones, 55% to 75% of them seen only once. The sequencing sample was made of lung tumor tissue. Source of these receptors: a human donor with non-small cell lung cancer.

V and J are TRBV29-1 and TRBJ2-1, with 10 bases matching TRBD2. CDR1 is SQVTM, CDR2 ANQGSEA, per germline. The CDR3 has 14 residues. Unmatched junction bases numbered 8, after V lost 3 bases and J lost 9 bases. The CDR3 loop reads CSVDRLAGVGEQFF. For the CDR3, the DNA is TGCAGCGTTGACCGGCTAGCGGGAGTAGGTGAGCAGTTCTTC.

V usage is TRBV7-9 and J usage is TRBJ2-3; TRBD1 matches at 7 bases. This CDR3 is built from 14 residues. With 4 bases clipped from V and 9 bases from J, the junction kept 10 bases outside the gene matches. Germline CDR1 and CDR2: SEHNR and FQNEAQ (reference sequence). As DNA, the CDR3 is TGTGCCAGCAGCTCTTCGTGGGGACAGTCCACGCAGTATTTT. This translates into CASSSSWGQSTQYF.

V usage is TRBV7-2 and J usage is TRBJ1-3; the match to TRBD1 covers 8 bases. Trimming removed 3 bases from V and 0 bases from J; junction bases left unmatched: 4. CDR3 length: 16 residues. Germline V gives CDR1 SGHTA, CDR2 FQGNSA. CDR3 in DNA: TGTGCCAGCAGCTTGGGAGACAGGGGCTCTGGAAACACCATATATTTT. As protein: CASSLGDRGSGNTIYF.

V gene TRBV2 combines with J gene TRBJ2-2, with D hard to call. Trimming took 6 bases from V and 4 from J, leaving 3 bases between them. The CDR3 has 11 residues. Germline CDR1 is SNHLY and CDR2 is FYNNEI. The CDR3 region has the DNA TGTGCCAGCAGCCTCACCGGGGAGCTGTTTTTT. This gives the protein CASSLTGELFF.

Only a few counts were recorded for this clone. The chain combines TRBV15 with TRBJ2-3, with D possibly TRBD2 on 6 matching bases. The CDR3 has 11 amino acids. With 9 bases removed from V and 5 bases from J, the gap between germline ends came to 9 bases. Germline CDR1 reads LNHNV; CDR2 reads YYDKDF (reference sequence). CDR3 amino acids: CATRRVDTQYF. The CDR3, as DNA: TGTGCCACTCGGAGGGTAGATACGCAGTATTTT.

The rearrangement links TRBV5-1 to TRBJ2-3; 8 nucleotides match TRBD2. V was clipped by 5 bases and J by 1 base; unmatched bases: 3. The CDR3 contains 14 residues. CDR1 is SGHRS, CDR2 YFSETQ, per germline. The CDR3 sequence is CASRQTSGTDTQYF. The CDR3 coding sequence is TGCGCCAGCAGGCAGACTAGCGGCACAGATACGCAGTATTTT.

J is TRBJ2-1 and V is TRBV7-9; 8 nucleotides match TRBD2. The CDR3 has 16 residues. After removal of 4 bases from V and 4 bases from J, the junction contained 9 bases not matched to a gene. Germline V lookup: CDR1 SEHNR, CDR2 FQNEAQ (reference sequence). CDR3 nucleotide sequence: TGTGCCAGCAGCTCGACCGGGAGGGCCCCGTACAATGAGCAGTTCTTC. It codes for CASSSTGRAPYNEQFF.

The J gene is TRBJ2-3, the V gene TRBV27; no clear D gene. CDR1 is MNHEY and CDR2 is SMNVEV in the germline V gene (reference sequence). The CDR3 is 13 amino acids. The V end lost 3 bases, the J end lost 2 bases, and 6 bases lay between the germline ends. The CDR3 region has the DNA TGTGCCAGCAGTTTCCCTCTCACAGATACGCAGTATTTT. It specifies CASSFPLTDTQYF.

This clone was detected only a few times. The CDR3 is CVVRRDGQFF. CDR3 nucleotides: TGTGTCGTTCGGAGGGATGGGCAGTTCTTC. This chain connects TRBV27 to TRBJ2-1; D is perhaps TRBD2 (6 bases). The CDR3 has 10 amino acids. Germline loops: CDR1 MNHEY, CDR2 SMNVEV (reference sequence).

This clone turned up a few times. The chain combines TRBV13 with TRBJ2-7; 10 positions agree with TRBD2. Germline CDR1 reads PRHDT; CDR2 reads FYEKMQ (reference sequence). This CDR3 comprises 15 residues. Trimming cost V 5 bases and J 1 base; bases outside gene matches: 5. CDR3 residues: CASSGRGLASYEQYF. DNA for the CDR3: TGTGCCAGCAGCGGTCGGGGACTAGCGTCCTACGAGCAGTACTTC.

The CDR3 region is CASSPGLAGGLNEQFF. The CDR3 nucleotides read TGTGCCAGCAGTCCCGGACTAGCGGGAGGACTCAATGAGCAGTTCTTC. V and J are TRBV27 and TRBJ2-1; 14 nucleotides align to TRBD2. Germline CDR1 reads MNHEY; CDR2 reads SMNVEV (reference sequence). The CDR3 is made up of 16 amino acids. Unmatched junction bases numbered 6, after V lost 5 bases and J lost 6 bases.

The V call is TRBV6-5, the J call TRBJ2-7, with TRBD2 identical over 9 bases. The J segment lost 4 bases and the V segment lost 6 bases, leaving 1 base of the junction unmatched. The CDR3 runs 12 residues. Looked up from germline, CDR1 is MNHEY and CDR2 is SVGAGI. CDR3 in amino acids: CASRTSGYEQYF. CDR3 DNA sequence: TGTGCCAGCAGGACTAGCGGATACGAGCAGTACTTC.

The gene calls are TRBV27 and TRBJ1-6, with D perhaps TRBD1 (5 bases). CDR3 length equals 13 residues. The germline gives CDR1 MNHEY, CDR2 SMNVEV (reference sequence). The ends were cut back, 6 bases at V and 10 bases at J, with 13 bases in the middle. The CDR3 DNA reads as TGTGCCAGCAGGGGAGGGGAAGGATCACCCCTCCACTTT. Translation gives CASRGGEGSPLHF.